What follows are 28 T cell receptor beta chains derived from one specimen sequenced in a study of blood T cells in healthy people across ages. It was with a sample-barcoded 5' primer and a J-beta primer mix that a second PCR of about 7 to 12 cycles was run. TCRdb reanalysed the 5' RACE reads using MiXCR and keeps one entry per CDR3 protein. The sample has approximately 960,000 distinct CDR3 sequences, 25% to 30% seen once. These data were also reused for a study on T cells of mothers and their children.

The material sequenced was blood. The receptors stem from a woman in her forties in good health.

This rearrangement joins TRBV5-1 to TRBJ1-1; weak D call: TRBD1 (5 bases). Trimming took 0 bases from V and 1 from J, leaving 10 bases between them. This CDR3 spans 15 amino acids. Germline V lookup: CDR1 SGHRS, CDR2 YFSETQ. The CDR3 protein is CASSLAGDGNTEAFF. CDR3 nucleotide sequence: TGCGCCAGCAGCTTGGCTGGGGACGGGAACACTGAAGCTTTCTTT. Looking up the rest from reference TRBV5-1 and TRBJ1-1 gives the full variable domain: KAGVTQTPRYLIKTRGQQVTLSCSPISGHRSVSWYQQTPGQGLQFLFEYFSETQRNKGNFPGRFSGRQFSNSRSEMNVSTLELGDSALYLCASSLAGDGNTEAFFGQGTRLTVV.

The table lists this clonotype with a few counts. CDR3 coding DNA: TGTGCCAGCAGCCCTTACCCCCGGGACCGCTACGAGCAGTACTTC. Its translation is CASSPYPRDRYEQYF. This rearrangement joins TRBV7-3 to TRBJ2-7; D is tentatively TRBD1 or TRBD2 (5 bases each). V was trimmed by 5 bases and J by 3 bases, leaving 17 bases between them. This CDR3 comprises 15 residues. CDR1 SGHTA and CDR2 FQGTGA come from the germline V gene. The full variable domain, in which reference TRBV7-3 and TRBJ2-7 provide the parts outside the CDR3, is GAGVSQTPSNKVTEKGKYVELRCDPISGHTALYWYRQSLGQGPEFLIYFQGTGAADDSGLPNDRFFAVRPEGSVSTLKIQRTERGDSAVYLCASSPYPRDRYEQYFGPGTRLTVT.

This chain uses TRBV14 with TRBJ1-6; D is unresolved. The V and J ends lost 0 bases and 13 bases respectively, with 4 bases between them. Germline values: CDR1 SGHDN, CDR2 FVKESK. This CDR3 contains 11 residues. The CDR3 nucleotides are TGTGCCAGCAGCCAAGAATCCCCCCTCCACTTT. This gives the protein CASSQESPLHF.

This chain connects TRBV28 to TRBJ1-2; no clear D. Trimming stripped 7 bases from V and 10 bases from J, with 16 bases between. This CDR3 is built from 12 residues. Germline lookup yields CDR1 MDHEN and CDR2 SYDVKM. The chain's CDR3 is CASTRRLGLYTF. In DNA form, the CDR3 reads TGTGCCAGCACTAGGAGACTGGGCCTCTACACCTTC.

This clonotype was detected many times. This rearrangement joins TRBV24-1 to TRBJ2-1; possibly TRBD1 for D (7 bases). Trimming shortened V by 5 bases and J by 8 bases, and 21 bases separated the two germline ends. The CDR3 has 16 residues. Germline lookup yields CDR1 KGHDR and CDR2 SFDVKD. CDR3 nucleotide sequence: TGTGCCACCAGTGCTAGCCCGACAGGGACTCGTGATGAGCAGTTCTTC. It is translated as CATSASPTGTRDEQFF.

The chain carries TRBV2 and TRBJ2-1, with 7 bases identical to TRBD1. The CDR3 loop spans 13 amino acids. Germline-derived CDR1 and CDR2 are SNHLY and FYNNEI. After removal of 6 bases from V and 10 bases from J, the junction contained 9 bases not matched to a gene. The CDR3, as DNA: TGTGCCAGCAGGGCTACGACAGGGATCGAGCAGTTCTTC. Encoded protein: CASRATTGIEQFF.

This clonotype was seen only once. Possible read error: a much larger clone is one base away. This chain uses TRBV29-1 with TRBJ2-4; D is possibly TRBD1 (5 bases). The DNA matches TRBJ2-7 better at its end, which makes the J call doubtful. The CDR3 consists of 14 residues. Germline V gives CDR1 SQVTM, CDR2 ANQGSEA. The CDR3 DNA reads as TGCAGCGTTCCCTCTCAGACAGAGCCAAACGAGCAGTACTTC. Translated, it gives CSVPSQTEPNEQYF.

This clonotype showed up just a few times. The chain is built from TRBV7-2 and TRBJ2-1; no clear D gene. With 10 bases removed from V and 7 bases from J, the gap between germline ends came to 14 bases. The CDR3 runs 12 residues. The V gene's germline CDR1 is SGHTA and CDR2 FQGNSA. The chain's CDR3 is CATSLGWNEQFF. The CDR3 region has the DNA TGTGCCACTTCTTTAGGGTGGAATGAGCAGTTCTTC.

This clonotype was counted many times. This chain joins TRBV29-1 and TRBJ2-7; D may be TRBD2 (6 bases). The CDR3 length is 13 residues. Trimming cost V 3 bases and J 0 bases, with 9 bases left between them. Per the germline V gene, CDR1 is SQVTM and CDR2 is ANQGSEA. The CDR3 protein is CSVESGSSYEQYF. The CDR3 DNA reads as TGCAGCGTTGAGTCCGGGAGCTCCTACGAGCAGTACTTC.

There are a few counts of this clonotype. The J gene is TRBJ2-1, the V gene TRBV21-1; the table's D call, TRBD1, was not checked against the DNA. TRBV21-1 corresponds to a pseudogene. This CDR3 has 12 amino acids. The CDR3 spells CASSNKEGEQFF. DNA for the CDR3: TGTGCCAGCAGCAATAAAGAGGGGGAGCAGTTCTTC.

This clonotype occurred a few times. J is TRBJ1-1 and V is TRBV7-8; D not resolved. This CDR3 region has 13 residues. V lost 2 bases and J 4 bases, leaving 8 bases between the germline ends. Per the germline V gene, CDR1 is SGHVS and CDR2 is FQNEAQ. The CDR3 DNA reads as TGTGCCAGCAGCTTAATCGTAGGCACTGAAGCTTTCTTT. Residues: CASSLIVGTEAFF.

This clonotype was seen repeatedly, ten times or more. The J gene is TRBJ2-6, the V gene TRBV5-1; D may correspond to TRBD1 or TRBD2 (5 bases each). This CDR3 is 16 amino acids long. Trimming took off 3 bases at V and 2 bases at J, with 12 bases between the two ends. The V gene's germline CDR1 is SGHRS and CDR2 YFSETQ. CDR3 protein: CASSWDGLPGANVLTF. CDR3 coding DNA: TGCGCCAGCAGCTGGGACGGCCTCCCTGGGGCCAACGTCCTGACTTTC.

This sequence joins TRBV12-3 or TRBV12-4 and TRBJ1-6; TRBD1 might be the D (5 bases). The length of the CDR3 is 11 residues. Trimming stripped 6 bases from V and 8 bases from J, with 5 bases between. The CDR3 protein is CASRGDSPLHF. DNA of the CDR3: TGTGCCAGCAGGGGGGATTCACCCCTCCACTTT.

This clonotype was observed a few times. The chain is built from TRBV27 and TRBJ1-2; 7 nucleotides match TRBD1. CDR3 length equals 14 residues. Germline lookup yields CDR1 MNHEY and CDR2 SMNVEV (reference sequence). J gave up 7 bases and V 5 bases, and 10 bases lay outside the gene matches. Here the CDR3 DNA reads TGTGCCAGCAGTCTTTCCGGGACAGTAATTGGCTACACCTTC. It specifies CASSLSGTVIGYTF.

This clonotype was detected only a few times. This chain joins TRBV6-5 and TRBJ1-5; a possible D gene is TRBD1 (6 bases). This CDR3 spans 15 amino acids. V lost 6 bases, J lost 4 bases, and 16 bases lay in between. Looked up from germline, CDR1 is MNHEY and CDR2 is SVGAGI. The CDR3 sequence is CASSAQGTQNQPQHF. In DNA, the CDR3 is TGTGCCAGCAGCGCACAGGGAACCCAAAATCAGCCCCAGCATTTT.

Only a few counts were recorded for this clonotype. V usage is TRBV3-1 and J usage is TRBJ2-7; a weak D match, TRBD1 (6 bases). This CDR3 spans 15 amino acids. CDR1 is LGHDT and CDR2 is YNNKEL in the germline V gene (reference sequence). With 1 base removed from V and 2 bases from J, the gap between germline ends came to 12 bases. The CDR3 region has the DNA TGTGCCAGCAGCCAAGCCTGGGGGCCTACCTACGAGCAGTACTTC. As protein: CASSQAWGPTYEQYF.

In its sample, this clonotype was seen a few times. This chain links TRBV7-2 with TRBJ2-5, with D perhaps being TRBD1 or TRBD2 (7 bases each). Trimming took 5 bases from V and 4 from J, leaving 14 bases between them. This CDR3 has 14 residues. Germline V gives CDR1 SGHTA, CDR2 FQGNSA. CDR3 region: CASSTQGGSETQYF. The CDR3 region has the DNA TGTGCCAGCAGCACCCAGGGGGGGTCAGAGACCCAGTACTTC.

Note on this clonotype: The germline gene is not matched at one end of the junction; a read error may be the cause. The chain uses TRBV28 and TRBJ2-6, with a tentative D call TRBD1 (5 bases). There are 16 residues in the CDR3. From germline, CDR1 is MDHEN and CDR2 SYDVKM. The CDR3 DNA follows: TGTGCCAGCAGTTCCCCCACTAATACTGGGGCCAACGTCCGGACTTTC. It yields the protein CASSSPTNTGANVRTF.

The table lists this clonotype with many counts. The chain joins TRBV10-3 to TRBJ1-5; D is perhaps TRBD1 (6 bases). V lost 7 bases and J lost 7, with 14 bases in between. The CDR3 contains 13 residues. Germline assignment: CDR1 ENHRY and CDR2 SYGVKD. The CDR3 sequence is CAITPGARQPQHF. The CDR3 DNA follows: TGTGCCATCACTCCGGGGGCCCGGCAGCCCCAGCATTTT.

As to this clonotype: A read error may explain this, as a much larger clone is one base away. The conserved phenylalanine or tryptophan is not found at the CDR3 terminus, so this likely reflects a read error. This chain connects TRBV6-6 to TRBJ2-7; TRBD2 agrees at 13 bases. The J call may be wrong; the DNA end is better matched by TRBJ2-5. CDR3 length: 17 residues. Germline CDR1 reads MNHNY; CDR2 reads SVGAGI (reference sequence). The CDR3 bases are TGTGCCAGCGGGCGGGGGGTGACTAGCGGGGGGCAAGAGACCCAGTACTTA. This encodes CASGRGVTSGGQETQYL.

This chain links TRBV5-6 with TRBJ1-1, with D possibly matching TRBD1 (6 bases). CDR3 length equals 15 residues. V lost 0 bases and J lost 1, with 10 bases in between. Germline CDR1 and CDR2: SGHDT and YYEEEE. CDR3 residues: CASSLGPTGNTEAFF. The CDR3 DNA is TGTGCCAGCAGCTTGGGGCCGACAGGGAACACTGAAGCTTTCTTT.

The gene calls are TRBV2 and TRBJ1-3; D may be TRBD1 (5 bases). Germline lookup yields CDR1 SNHLY and CDR2 FYNNEI. This CDR3 contains 15 residues. V lost 2 bases and J 3 bases, leaving 11 bases between the germline ends. The CDR3 DNA is TGTGCCAGCAGTGAAAACCGGGGCCTTGGAAACACCATATATTTT. It specifies CASSENRGLGNTIYF. The complete variable domain, with remaining parts taken from reference TRBV2 and TRBJ1-3, reads EPEVTQTPSHQVTQMGQEVILRCVPISNHLYFYWYRQILGQKVEFLVSFYNNEISEKSEIFDDQFSVERPDGSNFTLKIRSTKLEDSAMYFCASSENRGLGNTIYFGEGSWLTVV.

Comment on this clonotype: This clone may be a read error of a much larger clone one base away. V gene TRBV12-3 or TRBV12-4 combines with J gene TRBJ1-1; D not certain. This CDR3 has 14 amino acids. The DNA of the CDR3 is TGTGCCAGCAGTTTAGTCGGTTTGAACACTGATGCTTTCTTT. Its translation: CASSLVGLNTDAFF.

Concerning this clonotype: This clone may be a read error of a much larger clone one base away. This rearrangement joins TRBV20-1 to TRBJ2-7; D ambiguous. Trimming removed 1 base at V and 4 bases at J, with 14 bases between. Germline V gene lookup returns CDR1 DFQATT and CDR2 SNEGSKA (reference sequence). The CDR3 loop spans 14 amino acids. CDR3 nucleotides: TGCAGTGCTAGAGTCCGAGACACCCGTTACGAGCAGTACTTC. Translation gives CSARVRDTRYEQYF.

This clonotype was counted many times. The CDR3 spells CASSYGGTGPLYQETQYF. The CDR3 coding sequence is TGTGCCAGCAGTTACGGGGGGACAGGTCCCTTGTACCAAGAGACCCAGTACTTC. The V and J genes are TRBV6-2 or TRBV6-3 and TRBJ2-5; 8 nucleotides line up with TRBD1. After removal of 2 bases from V and 0 bases from J, the junction contained 11 bases not matched to a gene. The CDR3 is 18 residues long. Germline lookup yields CDR1 MNHEY and CDR2 SVGEGT.

This clonotype has only one observation. The chain combines TRBV5-1 with TRBJ2-6, with D uncertain. The V gene lost 3 bases and the J gene lost 6 bases, with 13 bases spanning the gap. The CDR3 has 15 amino acids. Germline V lookup: CDR1 SGHRS, CDR2 YFSETQ. CDR3 amino acids: CASSYGFAEANVLTF. The CDR3 region has the DNA TGCGCCAGCAGCTACGGATTCGCGGAGGCCAACGTCCTGACTTTC.

The gene calls are TRBV4-2 and TRBJ1-1; no clear D gene. CDR1 is LGHNA, CDR2 YNFKEQ, per germline. The CDR3 is 15 residues long. The ends were cut back, 1 base at V and 4 bases at J, with 13 bases in the middle. CDR3 sequence (DNA): TGTGCCAGCAGCCAAGGAACCAATAGAGGCACTGAAGCTTTCTTT. This sequence encodes CASSQGTNRGTEAFF.

Details on this clonotype: The junction and the germline gene differ at one end; a read error may be behind it. The chain joins TRBV5-1 to TRBJ2-5; the D call may be TRBD1 or TRBD2 (5 bases each). Germline assignment: CDR1 SGHRS and CDR2 YFSETQ. This CDR3 spans 15 amino acids. The CDR3 nucleotides read TGCGCCAGCAGCTCCGCATGGGGGATACAAGAGACCCGGTACTTC. Translation: CASSSAWGIQETRYF.